This T cell receptor beta chain was recovered during a study of T cells after yellow fever vaccination. The study, taken as a whole, reports: Contaminating bulk clonotypes could be abundant in FACS-sorted repertoires.

After removal of 5 bases from V and 3 bases from J, the junction contained 8 bases not matched to a gene. The germline gives CDR1 SGHTA, CDR2 FQGNSA. This CDR3 contains 15 residues. TCRdb passed the 5' RACE reads through MiXCR, listing each CDR3 protein once. The repertoire holds approximately 510,000 distinct CDR3 sequences, with 21% as singletons. The sample holds a few counts of this clonotype. Its cognate antigen is unknown. This receptor was obtained from a young man who received the YFV17D yellow fever vaccine. The rearrangement uses TRBV7-2 and TRBJ2-3; 7 nucleotides match TRBD2. The sequencing used PBMCs, collected approximately 20 days after the first yellow fever vaccination. In DNA, the CDR3 is TGTGCCAGCAGCCCAGAGCCAGCGGGGACAGATACGCAGTATTTT. It specifies CASSPEPAGTDTQYF.